This TCR beta chain was obtained from a study of Ad26.COV2.S vaccination and SARS-CoV-2 variants (dated by TCRdb to the early 2020s). For context, the study as a whole: Donors in the vaccine arm were drawn from COV1001, a phase I-IIa trial of Ad26.COV2.S in healthy adults that was multicentre, randomized, double-blind and placebo-controlled. Dosing of Ad26.COV2.S was intramuscular, at either 5x10^10 or 1x10^11 viral particles, delivered as one shot or as two shots spaced 56 days apart. TCRbeta repertoire sequencing served as the tool for gauging how specific and how broad the SARS-CoV-2-reactive T cell receptors were following Ad26.COV2.S vaccination. A total of 32 samples were included in the TCR-sequenced set, comprising 19 Ad26.COV2.S vaccine recipients, 5 placebo recipients and 8 SARS-CoV-2 convalescent individuals. Trial participants were randomized into five groups of five, in which low-dose or high-dose Ad26.COV2.S was given once or twice, or placebo was given on both occasions. Investigators remained blinded to trial group allocation during experiments and outcome assessment.

General findings and caveats noted by the study authors: The study was not powered to compare responses between vaccine doses or regimens. Substantial breadth of spike-specific CD8+ and CD4+ T cell responses was reported after vaccination. According to the authors, total T cell responses may have been underestimated by the TCR breadth and depth analyses. Vaccine and placebo recipients had comparable non-spike TCR breadth, which fits with the vaccine containing only spike. Spike-specific TCR breadth was higher in Ad26.COV2.S recipients than in placebo recipients (P = 0.0014).

TCRbeta CDR3 regions were sequenced with the immunoSEQ Assay. After extraction, genomic DNA underwent amplification by bias-controlled multiplex PCR, followed by high-throughput sequencing. The published analysis was carried out like this. To quantify the absolute abundance of every unique TCRbeta CDR3 region, sequences were collapsed and filtered. T cell fraction was estimated by normalization of TCRbeta template counts to usable DNA, with usable DNA being measured through amplification of reference genes present in all nucleated cells. Repertoire TCRs were annotated as SARS-CoV-2-specific by exact matching of V gene, CDR3 amino acid sequence and J gene to a known reactive TCR set. The reference SARS-CoV-2 TCR set was obtained from MIRA and was filtered for enrichment in COVID-19-positive ImmuneCODE repertoires, whereby public or cross-reactive TCRs were removed. Using the MIRA antigens, annotated TCRs were further analysed by specific ORF or by position within an ORF. Breadth was defined as annotated unique rearrangements over total unique productive rearrangements; depth was the summed frequency of those rearrangements. Two-sided Wilcoxon rank-sum tests were used to compare TCR breadth between groups. The table was pulled from immuneACCESS by TCRdb, which kept in-frame rearrangements only. Such tables lose some clones; where checked, under half of the loss comes from unresolved V genes, and the rest has no known cause. V and J calls and clone size follow that table, whereas D and trimming were derived from the DNA. The sample table lists about 480,000 clones, around 88% of them with a count of one. The ten largest account for 13% of the sample.

CDR1 and CDR2, per the germline V gene (reference sequence), are MNHEY and SMNVEV. The CDR3, cysteine through phenylalanine, is 16 amino acids long. Only the CDR3 portion is preserved as DNA: 48 bases, with reading frame beginning at the first base. V gives up 2 bases and J gives up 5 bases, and the segment between their germline ends measures 15 bases. Per the publication, the treatment or condition label means: roughly 20 received Ad26.COV2.S at low or high dose, single or two shots; 5 received placebo; per-sample allocation not given. Repertoires of vaccine and placebo recipients were sequenced from samples taken on day 63 after the first injection. In Cohort 1b, 25 to 30 adults aged 18-55 years were enrolled at a single site in Boston, USA, between 29 July and 7 August 2020. Ad26.COV2.S was a replication-incompetent adenovirus type 26 vector expressing a prefusion-stabilized SARS-CoV-2 spike protein from the original Wuhan strain.

Worth noting for this clone: The specificity of this receptor is unknown. The sample holds no much larger clone one base away, and base qualities are not on file.

The material was peripheral blood, obtained in a trial of Ad26.COV2.S vaccine versus placebo. This TCR was sampled from a person aged 18 to 65 who received the Ad26.COV2.S COVID-19 vaccine or a placebo. This sequence uses TRBV27 and TRBJ2-2, with the D assignment possibly TRBD1 or TRBD2, given 6 matching bases for each. CDR3 reads: CASSLIARGQTGELFF. The DNA sequence is given as TGTGCCAGCAGTTTAATAGCCCGGGGGCAAACCGGGGAGCTGTTTTTT.